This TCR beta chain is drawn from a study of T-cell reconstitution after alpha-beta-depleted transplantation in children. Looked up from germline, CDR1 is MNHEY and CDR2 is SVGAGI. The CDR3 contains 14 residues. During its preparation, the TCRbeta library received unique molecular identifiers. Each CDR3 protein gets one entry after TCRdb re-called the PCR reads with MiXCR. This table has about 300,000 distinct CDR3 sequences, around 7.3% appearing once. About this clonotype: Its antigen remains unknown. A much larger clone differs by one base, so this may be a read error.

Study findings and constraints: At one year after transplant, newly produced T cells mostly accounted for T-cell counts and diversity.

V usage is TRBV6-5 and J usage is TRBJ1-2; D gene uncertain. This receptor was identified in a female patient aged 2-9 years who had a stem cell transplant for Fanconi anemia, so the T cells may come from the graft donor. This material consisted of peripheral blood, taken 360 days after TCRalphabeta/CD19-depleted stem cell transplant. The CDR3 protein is CASSYSPQQHGYNF. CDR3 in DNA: TGTGCCAGCAGTTACTCTCCCCAGCAGCATGGCTACAACTTC.